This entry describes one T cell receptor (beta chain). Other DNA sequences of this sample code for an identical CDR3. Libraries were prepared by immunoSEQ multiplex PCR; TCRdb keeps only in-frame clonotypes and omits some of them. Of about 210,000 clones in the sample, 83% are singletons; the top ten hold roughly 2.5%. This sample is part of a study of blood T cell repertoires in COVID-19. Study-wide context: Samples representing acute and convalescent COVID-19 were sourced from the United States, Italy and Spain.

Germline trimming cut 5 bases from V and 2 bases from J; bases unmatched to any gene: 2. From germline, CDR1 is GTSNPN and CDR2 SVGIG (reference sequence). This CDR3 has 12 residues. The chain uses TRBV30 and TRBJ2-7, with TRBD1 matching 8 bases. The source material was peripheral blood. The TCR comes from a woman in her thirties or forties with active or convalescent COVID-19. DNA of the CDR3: TGTGCCTGGGGACAGGGAACCTACGAGCAGTACTTC. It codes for CAWGQGTYEQYF.